These 26 T cell receptor beta chains were all obtained from the same sample, sequenced in a study of cytomegalovirus exposure and HLA in healthy donors. The PCR had 60 Vbeta and 13 Jbeta primers. Some clones are missing from TCRdb's copy, which holds only in-frame ones; the method was immunoSEQ multiplex PCR. The data show some 80,000 clones, with around 81% seen just once and 1.5% to 2% held by the top ten. Sequenced sample: PBMCs. Receptors originate from a man aged 40-50 years in good health and CMV-seronegative.

The genes are TRBV5-1 and TRBJ2-3; 9 nucleotides match TRBD2. The CDR3 is 15 amino acids. Germline values: CDR1 SGHRS, CDR2 YFSETQ. The junction had 5 bases not matched to a gene; V was cut back by 1 base and J by 5 bases. CDR3 region: CASSLRAGGVDTQYF. For the CDR3, the DNA is TGCGCCAGCAGCTTGAGGGCGGGAGGGGTAGATACGCAGTATTTT.

The chain joins TRBV5-1 to TRBJ1-4; D perhaps matches TRBD1 (6 bases). Per the germline V gene, CDR1 is SGHRS and CDR2 is YFSETQ. The CDR3 sequence is 16 residues long. Trimming pared 0 bases from V and 8 bases from J, leaving 17 bases between. The CDR3 spells CASSLAPVGAGEKLFF. In DNA form, the CDR3 reads TGCGCCAGCAGCTTGGCGCCCGTGGGGGCTGGAGAAAAACTGTTTTTT.

This clone occurred once. An end of the junction does not agree with germline; a read error may underlie this. V and J are TRBV7-9 and TRBJ1-1; a weak D match, TRBD1 (6 bases). The germline gives CDR1 SEHNR, CDR2 FQNEAQ (reference sequence). This CDR3 contains 14 residues. This chain's CDR3 is CSSSLGGGTGEAFF. The CDR3 nucleotides are TGTTCCAGCAGCTTAGGGGGGGGGACGGGGGAAGCTTTCTTT.

This clone appeared a few times. The chain employs TRBV29-1 and TRBJ2-2, with 13 positions matching TRBD2. This CDR3 comprises 15 residues. Per the germline V gene, CDR1 is SQVTM and CDR2 is ANQGSEA. V dropped 5 bases and J dropped 6; count of bases not matched to a gene: 6. The DNA for the CDR3 is TGCAGCGTTAAACTAGCGGGAGGGGAATCCGGGGAGCTGTTTTTT. This encodes CSVKLAGGESGELFF.

Comment on this clone: One junction end does not reproduce the germline sequence, and a read error may be involved. The chain has TRBV7-9 and TRBJ1-4; D is ambiguous. CDR3 length: 13 residues. CDR1 is SEHNR, CDR2 FQNEAQ, per germline (reference sequence). The CDR3 reads CSSSYRVDEKLFF. In DNA, the CDR3 is TGTTCCAGCAGCTACCGGGTTGATGAAAAACTGTTTTTT.

This chain uses TRBV28 with TRBJ2-2; 11 nucleotides agree with TRBD2. This CDR3 spans 17 amino acids. The ends lost 3 bases at V and 7 bases at J; junction bases unmatched: 10. Germline assignment: CDR1 MDHEN and CDR2 SYDVKM. The CDR3 loop is CASSFVAGGPGGGELFF. The DNA of the CDR3 is TGTGCCAGCAGTTTCGTAGCGGGAGGGCCCGGAGGCGGGGAGCTGTTTTTT. The whole variable domain, remainder taken from reference TRBV28 and TRBJ2-2, is DVKVTQSSRYLVKRTGEKVFLECVQDMDHENMFWYRQDPGLGLRLIYFSYDVKMKEKGDIPEGYSVSREKKERFSLILESASTNQTSMYLCASSFVAGGPGGGELFFGEGSRLTVL.

The chain carries TRBV18 and TRBJ2-7; a weak D match, TRBD1 (6 bases). The CDR3 is 16 residues long. CDR1 is KGHSH, CDR2 LQKENI, per germline. The V end was cut by 3 bases, the J end by 3 bases, with 18 bases between. CDR3 bases: TGTGCCAGCTCACCTGGACAGCCCAGGGCGTACTACGAGCAGTACTTC. Translation: CASSPGQPRAYYEQYF.

V is TRBV7-9 and J is TRBJ2-5; 8 bases line up with TRBD2. The length of the CDR3 is 14 residues. Germline V gene data show CDR1 as SEHNR and CDR2 as FQNEAQ (reference sequence). V was pared by 5 bases and J by 1 base, with 3 bases of the junction left unmatched. The CDR3 is CASSGGLVQETQYF. The CDR3 coding sequence is TGTGCCAGCAGCGGGGGACTAGTCCAAGAGACCCAGTACTTC.

In nucleotides, the CDR3 is TGCGCCAGCAGCGAGGGACAGGAGAACACCGGGGAGCTGTTTTTT. It encodes CASSEGQENTGELFF. V gene TRBV5-1 combines with J gene TRBJ2-2, with 8 nucleotides matching TRBD1. CDR3 length: 15 amino acids. Germline V CDR1 and CDR2: SGHRS, YFSETQ. Trimming at V came to 4 bases and at J to 1 base, leaving 3 bases not matched to a gene.

Written as DNA, the CDR3 is TGTGCCAGCAGCTTGACAGGGTTTTATGGCTACACCTTC. Its translation is CASSLTGFYGYTF. The chain recombines TRBV5-5 with TRBJ1-2; perhaps TRBD1 as D (6 bases). V was pared by 1 base and J by 5 bases, with 9 bases between. CDR1 is SGHKS, CDR2 YYEKEE, per germline (reference sequence). The CDR3 is 13 residues long.

This chain joins TRBV5-8 and TRBJ2-2; D is perhaps TRBD2 (5 bases). Per germline, CDR1 SGHTS and CDR2 YDEGEE. V lost 3 bases and J lost 4, with 16 bases in between. CDR3 length equals 16 residues. CDR3 coding DNA: TGTGCCAGCAGCTCCCTGAGGGATGGGTTCACCGGGGAGCTGTTTTTT. Protein product: CASSSLRDGFTGELFF.

This clone was seen just once. The rearrangement joins TRBV28 to TRBJ1-2; D gene unclear. The CDR3 has 15 amino acids. CDR1 MDHEN and CDR2 SYDVKM come from the germline V gene. The V and J ends lost 4 bases and 6 bases respectively, with 18 bases between them. CDR3 in amino acids: CASSYTRDSDNGYTF. The CDR3 coding sequence is TGTGCCAGCAGTTACACGAGGGATTCGGATAATGGCTACACCTTC.

The sample holds a few counts of this clone. The gene calls are TRBV11-2 and TRBJ2-5, with D tentatively TRBD2 (6 bases). This CDR3 contains 14 residues. Germline V CDR1 and CDR2: SGHAT, FQNNGV. The germline V and J ends were trimmed by 4 bases and 4 bases, with 13 bases remaining between them. The CDR3 nucleotides read TGTGCCAGCAGCTCCTGGGGGGATTCAGAGACCCAGTACTTC. Amino acids: CASSSWGDSETQYF.

The gene calls are TRBV7-9 and TRBJ1-3; 9 bases align to TRBD1. This CDR3 spans 17 amino acids. The germline gives CDR1 SEHNR, CDR2 FQNEAQ (reference sequence). V gave up 2 bases and J gave up 3 bases; unmatched junction bases: 8. This CDR3 is CASSLMGQGRSGNTIYF. CDR3 in DNA: TGTGCCAGCAGCTTAATGGGACAGGGAAGGAGTGGAAACACCATATATTTT.

V is TRBV19 and J is TRBJ2-1; TRBD2 aligns across 8 bases. V lost 3 bases, J lost 12 bases, and 13 bases stayed unmatched. The CDR3 has 15 residues. Germline V CDR1 and CDR2: LNHDA, SQIVND (reference sequence). DNA of the CDR3: TGTGCCAGTAGTATTTCCCCTCTAGCGGGCCTTGGGCAGTTCTTC. Its protein product is CASSISPLAGLGQFF.

The V gene is TRBV4-1, the J gene TRBJ2-2, with 9 bases lining up with TRBD2. Germline CDR1 reads MGHRA; CDR2 reads YSYEKL. J lost 2 bases, V lost 4 bases, and 11 bases had no gene match. CDR3 length: 18 amino acids. The CDR3 sequence: CASSRRAGTSRNTGELFF. Written as DNA, the CDR3 is TGCGCCAGCAGCCGACGGGCCGGGACTAGCAGAAACACCGGGGAGCTGTTTTTT.

The chain combines TRBV4-1 with TRBJ2-1; 12 positions match TRBD1. This CDR3 comprises 13 residues. In germline, CDR1 is MGHRA, CDR2 YSYEKL. The V segment lost 9 bases and the J segment 10 bases; nucleotides outside the gene matches: 7. The CDR3 spells CASNRDRGQEQFF. Written as DNA, the CDR3 is TGCGCCAGTAACCGGGACAGGGGGCAGGAGCAGTTCTTC.

This chain joins TRBV18 and TRBJ1-1; D is ambiguous. From germline, CDR1 is KGHSH and CDR2 LQKENI. This CDR3 comprises 13 residues. Trimming shortened V by 2 bases and J by 6 bases, and 10 bases separated the two germline ends. In DNA form, the CDR3 reads TGTGCCAGCTCACCAGATCAGGCCTCTGAAGCTTTCTTT. The encoded protein is CASSPDQASEAFF. Full variable domain (remainder filled in from reference TRBV18 and TRBJ1-1): NAGVMQNPRHLVRRRGQEARLRCSPMKGHSHVYWYRQLPEEGLKFMVYLQKENIIDESGMPKERFSAEFPKEGPSILRIQQVVRGDSAAYFCASSPDQASEAFFGQGTRLTVV.

The CDR3 reads CAWSVSYEQYF. Here the CDR3 DNA reads TGTGCCTGGAGTGTATCTTACGAGCAGTACTTC. The chain carries TRBV30 and TRBJ2-5, with D uncertain. The DNA matches TRBJ2-7 better at its end, which makes the J call doubtful. This CDR3 region has 11 residues. Looked up from germline, CDR1 is GTSNPN and CDR2 is SVGIG (reference sequence).

As for this clone: A read error may account for a junction end that differs from germline. The chain couples TRBV7-9 to TRBJ1-2; 7 bases match TRBD1. This CDR3 comprises 14 residues. Germline-derived CDR1 and CDR2 are SEHNR and FQNEAQ (reference sequence). CDR3 in DNA: TGTTCCAGCACCAAAAGAGACAGGGAGGATGGCTACACCTTC. The encoded protein is CSSTKRDREDGYTF. The full variable domain, with the rest looked up from reference TRBV7-9 and TRBJ1-2, is DTGVSQNPRHKITKRGQNVTFRCDPISEHNRLYWYRQTLGQGPEFLTYFQNEAQLEKSRLLSDRFSAERPKGSFSTLEIQRTEQGDSAMYLCSSTKRDREDGYTFGSGTRLTVV.

The rearrangement links TRBV6-1 to TRBJ2-7; 8 bases line up with TRBD2. V was pared by 1 base and J by 0 bases, with 2 bases of the junction left unmatched. The CDR3 is 15 amino acids. Germline CDR1 MNHNS, CDR2 SASEGT. CDR3 in DNA: TGTGCCAGCAGTGAAGAAAGCGGGAGCTCCTACGAGCAGTACTTC. Amino acid sequence: CASSEESGSSYEQYF.

V usage is TRBV28 and J usage is TRBJ1-5; maybe TRBD1 (6 bases). The germline CDR1 and CDR2 sequences are MDHEN and SYDVKM. The CDR3 loop spans 15 amino acids. V was pared by 5 bases and J by 6 bases, with 17 bases between. In DNA form, the CDR3 reads TGTGCCAGCAGTGCATTTACAGGGTCTAGTCAGCCCCAGCATTTT. Translation gives CASSAFTGSSQPQHF.

This clone is a singleton in its sample. The chain has TRBV6-1 and TRBJ2-2, with no clear D. Trimming removed 4 bases from V and 4 bases from J, with 13 bases in between. CDR1 and CDR2 from the germline V gene are MNHNS and SASEGT. The CDR3 is 15 amino acids. The CDR3 spells CASSVSGGITGELFF. The CDR3 DNA follows: TGTGCCAGCAGTGTCTCTGGCGGCATCACCGGGGAGCTGTTTTTT.

The genes are TRBV6-6 and TRBJ2-7; 7 nucleotides agree with TRBD1. Per germline, CDR1 MNHNY and CDR2 SVGAGI (reference sequence). V lost 6 bases and J lost 3; bases outside the gene matches: 8. The CDR3 runs 14 residues. CDR3 in amino acids: CASSPGQFYYEQYF. CDR3 DNA sequence: TGTGCCAGCAGCCCGGGACAGTTCTACTACGAGCAGTACTTC.

The chain uses TRBV27 and TRBJ1-3; 8 nucleotides align to TRBD1. Looked up from germline, CDR1 is MNHEY and CDR2 is SMNVEV (reference sequence). The CDR3 extends over 15 amino acids. V was clipped by 6 bases and J by 3 bases; unmatched bases: 7. This chain's CDR3 is CASRSAGTGGNTIYF. The CDR3 nucleotides read TGTGCCAGCAGATCCGCCGGGACAGGTGGAAACACCATATATTTT.

The V call is TRBV29-1, the J call TRBJ2-5; 10 bases are a match to TRBD1. The germline V gene has CDR1 SQVTM and CDR2 ANQGSEA. V was pared by 6 bases and J by 0 bases, with 7 bases of the junction left unmatched. This CDR3 spans 15 amino acids. DNA of the CDR3: TGCAGCGTGGGACAGGGGAGGAAGGACCAAGAGACCCAGTACTTC. Translation: CSVGQGRKDQETQYF.